The present TCR beta chain was sequenced within a study of T cell responses to AZD1222 COVID-19 vaccine. V shed 2 bases and J 5 bases; nucleotides not matched to a gene: 6. The CDR3 runs 14 residues. Germline CDR1 and CDR2: SGHRS and YFSETQ. Here immunoSEQ multiplex PCR was the method, and the copy in TCRdb shows in-frame clones only, minus some. The sample includes 250,000 to 300,000 clones, 85% to 95% of them seen just once. The chain uses TRBV5-1 and TRBJ1-1; 7 bases map to TRBD1. This receptor was obtained from an adult who received the AZD1222 COVID-19 vaccine. The sequencing used peripheral blood, collected 28 days after the second AZD1222 dose. In nucleotides, the CDR3 is TGCGCCAGCAGCTTTCTTCAGGGGGGTACTGAAGCTTTCTTT. Amino acid sequence: CASSFLQGGTEAFF.